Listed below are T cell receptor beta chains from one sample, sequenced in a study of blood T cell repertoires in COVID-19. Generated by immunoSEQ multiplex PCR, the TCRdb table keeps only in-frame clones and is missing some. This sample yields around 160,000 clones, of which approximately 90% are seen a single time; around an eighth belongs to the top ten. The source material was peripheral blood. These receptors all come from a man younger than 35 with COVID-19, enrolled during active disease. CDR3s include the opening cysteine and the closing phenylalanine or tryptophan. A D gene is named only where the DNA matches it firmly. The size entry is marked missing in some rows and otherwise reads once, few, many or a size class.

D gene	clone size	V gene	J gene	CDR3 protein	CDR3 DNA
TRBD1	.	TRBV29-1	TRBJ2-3	CSATGNKGTDTQYF	TGCAGCGCGACAGGGAACAAGGGCACAGATACGCAGTATTTT
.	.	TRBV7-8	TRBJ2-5	CASSLRHSGETQYF	TGTGCCAGCAGCTTACGCCACTCGGGAGAGACCCAGTACTTC
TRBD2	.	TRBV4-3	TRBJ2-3	CASSQETSGTDTQYF	TGCGCCAGCAGCCAAGAGACTAGCGGCACAGATACGCAGTATTTT
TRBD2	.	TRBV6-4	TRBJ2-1	CASSDGGTSGYNKQFF	TGTGCCAGCAGTGACGGGGGGACTAGCGGGTATAACAAGCAGTTCTTC
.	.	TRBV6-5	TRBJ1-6	CASRTPNSPLHF	TGTGCCAGCAGAACTCCAAATTCACCCCTCCACTTT
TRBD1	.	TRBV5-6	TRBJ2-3	CASSSSGTGGTDTQYF	TGTGCCAGCAGCTCCTCCGGGACAGGTGGGACAGATACGCAGTATTTT
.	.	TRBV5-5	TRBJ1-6	CASSLKNPSSYNSPLHF	TGTGCCAGCAGCTTGAAAAACCCCAGCTCCTATAATTCACCCCTCCACTTT
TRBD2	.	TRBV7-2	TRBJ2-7	CASSLASGRAYEQYF	TGTGCCAGCAGCTTAGCTAGCGGGAGGGCCTACGAGCAGTACTTC
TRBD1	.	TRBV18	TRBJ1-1	CASSPDDRVEGTEAFF	TGTGCCAGCTCACCAGACGACAGGGTGGAGGGCACTGAAGCTTTCTTT
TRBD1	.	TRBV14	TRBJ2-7	CASSLRQGGGYEQYF	TGTGCCAGCAGCCTCAGACAGGGGGGAGGCTACGAGCAGTACTTC
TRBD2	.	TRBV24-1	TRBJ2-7	CATSDLTGLQTSGTYEQYF	TGTGCCACCAGTGACCTGACAGGACTTCAGACTAGCGGTACCTACGAGCAGTACTTC
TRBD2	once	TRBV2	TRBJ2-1	CASSENGRGYNEQFF	TGTGCCAGCAGTGAAAACGGGAGGGGCTACAATGAGCAGTTCTTC
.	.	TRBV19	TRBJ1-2	CASSIDGQRHGYTF	TGTGCCAGTAGTATAGATGGACAGAGGCATGGCTACACCTTC
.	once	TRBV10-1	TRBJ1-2	CASTGGGYTF	TGCGCCAGCACCGGGGGTGGCTACACCTTC
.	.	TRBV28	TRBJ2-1	CASSPPRESSYNEQFF	TGTGCCAGCAGTCCTCCCCGGGAGAGCTCCTACAATGAGCAGTTCTTC
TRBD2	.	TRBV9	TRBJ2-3	CASSVEGLAGGPGDTQYF	TGTGCCAGCAGCGTAGAGGGTCTAGCGGGAGGGCCAGGTGATACGCAGTATTTT
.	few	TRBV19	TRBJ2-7	CASSINPGGNPEQYF	TGTGCCAGTAGTATCAACCCAGGCGGGAATCCCGAGCAGTACTTC
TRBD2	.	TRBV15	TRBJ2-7	CATSRELAASHEQYF	TGTGCCACCAGCAGAGAACTAGCGGCCTCCCACGAGCAGTACTTC
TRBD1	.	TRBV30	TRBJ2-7	CAWSFRRQGLYEQYF	TGTGCCTGGAGTTTCCGAAGACAGGGCCTCTACGAGCAGTACTTC
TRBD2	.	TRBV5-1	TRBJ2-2	CASSWRTSGRSAGELFF	TGCGCCAGCAGCTGGAGGACTAGCGGGAGGTCGGCCGGGGAGCTGTTTTTT
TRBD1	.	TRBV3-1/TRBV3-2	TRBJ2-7	CASSQPGTGLSEQYF	TGTGCCAGCAGCCAACCTGGGACAGGGCTCTCCGAGCAGTACTTC
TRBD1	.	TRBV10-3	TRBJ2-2	CAISGTGNTGELFF	TGTGCCATCTCCGGGACAGGGAACACCGGGGAGCTGTTTTTT
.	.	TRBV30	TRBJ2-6	CAWGRAGTSGANVLTF	TGTGCCTGGGGCCGAGCCGGGACATCTGGGGCCAACGTCCTGACTTTC
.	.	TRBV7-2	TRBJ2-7	CASSLVADYYEQYF	TGTGCCAGCAGCTTAGTAGCGGACTACTACGAGCAGTACTTC
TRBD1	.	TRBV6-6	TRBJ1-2	CASSPRTGSAYYGYTF	TGTGCCAGCAGCCCCCGGACAGGGAGTGCTTACTATGGCTACACCTTC
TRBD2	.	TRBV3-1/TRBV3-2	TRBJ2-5	CASSQAGTSGRAQETQYF	TGTGCCAGCAGCCAGGCCGGGACTAGCGGGAGGGCCCAAGAGACCCAGTACTTC
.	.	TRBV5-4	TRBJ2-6	CASSPQENRAGANVLTF	TGTGCCAGCAGCCCTCAAGAGAACAGGGCCGGGGCCAACGTCCTGACTTTC
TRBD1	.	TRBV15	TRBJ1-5	CATSRGQGANQPQHF	TGTGCCACCAGCAGGGGACAGGGGGCCAATCAGCCCCAGCATTTT
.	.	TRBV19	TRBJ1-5	CASSIRVGNQPQHF	TGTGCCAGTAGTATCAGGGTGGGCAATCAGCCCCAGCATTTT
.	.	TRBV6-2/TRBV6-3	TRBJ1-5	CASSYAEGSQPQHF	TGTGCCAGCAGTTACGCGGAGGGAAGTCAGCCCCAGCATTTT
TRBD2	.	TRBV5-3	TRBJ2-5	CARRDSGTSGQETQYF	TGTGCCAGAAGAGACTCTGGGACTAGCGGGCAAGAGACCCAGTACTTC